The source of this T cell receptor (beta chain) is a study of T cell repertoires in cytomegalovirus infection. TCRdb ran MiXCR on the reads and lists one entry per CDR3 protein. The data show thousands of distinct CDR3 sequences, approximately 52% seen once. The germline V and J ends were trimmed by 8 bases and 1 base, with 30 bases remaining between them. The CDR3 runs 20 residues. Notes on the study in general: HLA-C-restricted CMV clonotypes gave the most frequent clonotype in two of eight donors.

As to this clonotype: Its target is not known. It is likely a read error, because the conserved phenylalanine at the end of the CDR3 is missing.

This TCR was sampled from a human donor in good health (CMV status not recorded). Some clones in this sample may be carry-over from other donors' samples. The rearrangement uses TRBV12-3 or TRBV12-4 and TRBJ2-1, with D perhaps given as TRBD1 or TRBD2 (5 bases each). Material: PBMCs, sequenced either directly or after in vitro stimulation (not recorded which). This CDR3 reads CASHSLSLLGGERSYNEQFC. CDR3 nucleotide sequence: TGTGCCAGCCACTCCCTAAGCCTTCTTGGGGGAGAAAGGTCCTACAATGAGCAGTTCTGC.